These 18 T cell receptor beta chains originate from one sample sequenced in a study of blood T cell repertoires in COVID-19 (dated by TCRdb to 2020 to 2021). The method was the immunoSEQ multiplex PCR assay. The source is immuneACCESS, and TCRdb retained only in-frame sequences with V and J called. Part of the clones is not carried over; for the studies checked, unresolved V genes explain less than half of this, and the remainder is unexplained. This sample holds approximately 250,000 clones; over 75% were observed only once. The biggest ten clones account for approximately 10% of the sample. The sample consisted of peripheral blood. Source of these receptors: a woman aged 70-85 years with COVID-19, enrolled during active disease.

V is TRBV6-6 and J is TRBJ1-5, with 7 bases identical to TRBD1. The V gene's germline CDR1 is MNHNY and CDR2 SVGAGI (reference sequence). The CDR3 has 12 residues. V gave up 8 bases and J gave up 6 bases; unmatched junction bases: 4. CDR3 nucleotides: TGTGCCAGCGACAGGGAAGGTCAGCCCCAGCATTTT. This encodes CASDREGQPQHF.

J is TRBJ2-2 and V is TRBV5-1, with 11 bases aligning to TRBD2. With V trimmed by 7 bases and J by 4 bases, 3 bases remained unmatched. The germline CDR1 and CDR2 sequences are SGHRS and YFSETQ. CDR3 size: 14 residues. CDR3 loop: CASRLAGLTGELFF. The CDR3 DNA is TGCGCCAGCCGACTAGCGGGACTCACCGGGGAGCTGTTTTTT.

V and J are TRBV19 and TRBJ2-2, with 7 nucleotides matching TRBD1. This CDR3 contains 15 residues. The V gene's germline CDR1 is LNHDA and CDR2 SQIVND (reference sequence). V dropped 9 bases and J dropped 7; count of bases not matched to a gene: 14. The CDR3 loop reads CASRGGHLLGGELFF. DNA of the CDR3: TGTGCCAGCCGAGGGGGCCACCTGTTGGGCGGGGAGCTGTTTTTT.

The rearrangement joins TRBV12-3 or TRBV12-4 to TRBJ1-4, with no clear D. The germline V and J ends were trimmed by 8 bases and 4 bases, with 8 bases remaining between them. The CDR3 has 12 amino acids. The CDR3 coding sequence is TGTGCCAGCGGAGTGGATAATGAAAAACTGTTTTTT. This codes for CASGVDNEKLFF.

The V and J genes are TRBV4-1 and TRBJ2-5; TRBD2 matches at 9 bases. CDR1 is MGHRA, CDR2 YSYEKL, per germline. Trimming cost V 0 bases and J 5 bases; bases outside gene matches: 10. The CDR3 sequence is 17 residues long. CDR3 DNA sequence: TGCGCCAGCAGCCAAGATCGATCTAGCGGGGCGGCGGAGACCCAGTACTTC. Residues: CASSQDRSSGAAETQYF.

J is TRBJ1-4 and V is TRBV7-6, with 9 positions matching TRBD1. The trim removed 2 bases at V and 8 bases at J, leaving 9 bases unmatched. The CDR3 runs 16 residues. Germline V lookup: CDR1 SGHVS, CDR2 FNYEAQ. CDR3 residues: CASSLSLGTGNEKLFF. CDR3 coding DNA: TGTGCCAGCAGCTTATCCCTTGGGACAGGGAACGAAAAACTGTTTTTT.

The count of this clone is one. The genes are TRBV9 and TRBJ2-6, with 10 positions matching TRBD1. J was trimmed by 0 bases and V by 5 bases; bases with no gene match: 5. The germline V gene encodes CDR1 SGDLS and CDR2 YYNGEE. The CDR3 covers 17 residues. The CDR3 nucleotides are TGTGCCAGCAGAGGGGACAGGGGTATCTCTGGGGCCAACGTCCTGACTTTC. It codes for CASRGDRGISGANVLTF.

The V call is TRBV3-1 (or the pseudogene TRBV3-2), the J call TRBJ2-1; D unresolved. Trimming removed 0 bases from V and 0 bases from J, with 15 bases in between. Germline CDR1 reads LGHDT; CDR2 reads YNNKEL (reference sequence). The CDR3 runs to 18 residues. CDR3: CASSQELPEYSSYNEQFF. As DNA, the CDR3 is TGTGCCAGCAGCCAAGAACTACCGGAGTATAGCTCCTACAATGAGCAGTTCTTC.

The rearrangement links TRBV29-1 to TRBJ1-1; D is possibly TRBD1 (6 bases). Germline CDR1 SQVTM, CDR2 ANQGSEA. Trimming took 6 bases from V and 0 from J, leaving 11 bases between them. CDR3 length: 13 residues. The CDR3 loop reads CSVERTVNTEAFF. In nucleotides, the CDR3 is TGCAGCGTAGAACGGACAGTGAACACTGAAGCTTTCTTT.

This clone appeared a single time. The V gene is TRBV29-1, the J gene TRBJ2-1; no firm D call. The germline V gene encodes CDR1 SQVTM and CDR2 ANQGSEA. The CDR3 is 15 residues long. Trimming cost V 0 bases and J 2 bases, with 11 bases left between them. The CDR3: CSVEEVMRTYNEQFF. The CDR3 DNA sequence: TGCAGCGTTGAAGAGGTAATGCGGACCTACAATGAGCAGTTCTTC.

V gene TRBV7-9 combines with J gene TRBJ2-7; D may be TRBD1 (6 bases). V lost 1 base and J 6 bases, leaving 16 bases between the germline ends. The CDR3 is 15 residues long. Germline-derived CDR1 and CDR2 are SEHNR and FQNEAQ (reference sequence). CDR3 protein: CASSLDLQGFGEQYF. CDR3 nucleotides: TGTGCCAGCAGCTTAGACCTACAGGGATTCGGCGAGCAGTACTTC. The whole variable domain, filled in from reference TRBV7-9 and TRBJ2-7, reads DTGVSQNPRHKITKRGQNVTFRCDPISEHNRLYWYRQTLGQGPEFLTYFQNEAQLEKSRLLSDRFSAERPKGSFSTLEIQRTEQGDSAMYLCASSLDLQGFGEQYFGPGTRLTVT.

The chain has TRBV5-1 and TRBJ1-1; D perhaps matches TRBD1 (6 bases). CDR1 and CDR2 (germline): SGHRS, YFSETQ. Trimming shortened V by 7 bases and J by 0 bases, and 16 bases separated the two germline ends. CDR3 length equals 15 residues. CDR3 sequence (DNA): TGCGCCAGCTCCGAGGGGGGGGGTATGAACACTGAAGCTTTCTTT. It translates to CASSEGGGMNTEAFF.

The chain uses TRBV24-1 and TRBJ2-7; D gene unclear. V shed 4 bases and J shed 7 bases, with 13 bases lying between them. This CDR3 region has 13 residues. Germline CDR1 reads KGHDR; CDR2 reads SFDVKD. Here the CDR3 reads CATSDHLVGEQYF. In DNA, the CDR3 is TGTGCCACCAGTGACCACCTTGTCGGGGAGCAGTACTTC.

Of note for this clone: Mismatch with germline at one junction end may stem from a read error. The chain couples TRBV28 to TRBJ1-2; D uncertain. Per the germline V gene, CDR1 is MDHEN and CDR2 is SYDVKM. The CDR3 has 14 residues. This CDR3 reads CAGSTPGPMYGYTF. The CDR3 nucleotides are TGTGCCGGCAGTACCCCAGGCCCTATGTATGGCTACACCTTC.

V usage is TRBV2 and J usage is TRBJ1-1; TRBD1 matches at 7 bases. The CDR3 contains 13 residues. J was trimmed by 1 base and V by 6 bases; bases with no gene match: 2. From germline, CDR1 is SNHLY and CDR2 FYNNEI. The CDR3 DNA reads TGTGCCAGCAGACGACAGGGGAACACTGAAGCTTTCTTT. It specifies CASRRQGNTEAFF.

This clone was seen only once. The chain uses TRBV3-1 (or the pseudogene TRBV3-2) and TRBJ2-7; 12 bases are a match to TRBD2. The CDR3 has 15 amino acids. Trimming cost V 4 bases and J 5 bases; bases outside gene matches: 6. The germline V gene has CDR1 LGHDT and CDR2 YNNKEL (reference sequence). This CDR3 is CASSRGTSGWHEQYF. The CDR3 DNA follows: TGTGCCAGCAGCCGAGGGACTAGCGGGTGGCACGAGCAGTACTTC.

The V call is TRBV4-3, the J call TRBJ1-2; D is perhaps TRBD1 (6 bases). Trimming cost V 1 base and J 3 bases, with 18 bases left between them. This CDR3 comprises 17 residues. Germline V gene lookup returns CDR1 LGHNA and CDR2 YSLEER. CDR3 protein: CASSQVQGITYDYGYTF. The CDR3 nucleotides are TGCGCCAGCAGCCAAGTTCAGGGGATAACATATGACTATGGCTACACCTTC.

The CDR3 loop reads CASSTDRGRAGNTIYF. CDR3 DNA: TGTGCCAGCAGCACGGACAGGGGGCGGGCTGGAAACACCATATATTTT. This rearrangement joins TRBV11-2 to TRBJ1-3; 11 bases fit TRBD1. V gave up 5 bases and J gave up 2 bases; unmatched junction bases: 5. From germline, CDR1 is SGHAT and CDR2 FQNNGV. This CDR3 is built from 16 residues. The entire variable domain, with the rest obtained from reference TRBV11-2 and TRBJ1-3, is as follows: EAGVAQSPRYKIIEKRQSVAFWCNPISGHATLYWYQQILGQGPKLLIQFQNNGVVDDSQLPKDRFSAERLKGVDSTLKIQPAKLEDSAVYLCASSTDRGRAGNTIYFGEGSWLTVV.